The 25 T cell receptor beta chains reported below all come from one sample, sequenced in a study of identical twins. MiXCR was run by TCRdb on the 5' RACE reads, yielding one entry per CDR3 protein. The sample has more than 650,000 distinct CDR3 sequences; 5.5% to 7.5% are singletons. The source material was naive T cells sorted from blood. The receptors were sampled from a man in his late teens or twenties in good health.

The table lists this clonotype with many counts. The rearrangement links TRBV6-5 to TRBJ2-3, with D possibly being TRBD1 or TRBD2 (5 bases each). There are 14 residues in the CDR3. The V and J ends lost 3 bases and 1 base respectively, with 8 bases between them. Germline V lookup: CDR1 MNHEY, CDR2 SVGAGI. The CDR3 spells CASSYPGRTDTQYF. The CDR3 region has the DNA TGTGCCAGCAGTTATCCGGGACGCACAGATACGCAGTATTTT.

This clonotype turned up a few times. The V gene is TRBV20-1, the J gene TRBJ2-5, with D unclear. Germline loops: CDR1 DFQATT, CDR2 SNEGSKA (reference sequence). Deletions cut 2 bases from V and 3 bases from J, with 4 bases between. This CDR3 has 11 residues. In DNA, the CDR3 is TGCAGTGCTAGACAGGAAGAGACCCAGTACTTC. This translates into CSARQEETQYF.

This clonotype was seen repeatedly, ten times or more. V is TRBV18 and J is TRBJ2-1; the match to TRBD1 covers 8 bases. Germline lookup yields CDR1 KGHSH and CDR2 LQKENI. The ends lost 0 bases at V and 6 bases at J; junction bases unmatched: 13. The length of the CDR3 is 18 residues. Written as DNA, the CDR3 is TGTGCCAGCTCACCACCCAGTTCAGGGGGCGGATTTGCCAATGAGCAGTTCTTC. Its protein product is CASSPPSSGGGFANEQFF.

In its sample, this clonotype was seen many times. The rearrangement links TRBV20-1 to TRBJ2-5; D is uncertain. Germline loops: CDR1 DFQATT, CDR2 SNEGSKA (reference sequence). The CDR3 runs 13 residues. The germline V and J ends were trimmed by 1 base and 3 bases, with 9 bases remaining between them. The CDR3 loop is CSARGSAEETQYF. DNA of the CDR3: TGCAGTGCTAGAGGCTCGGCAGAAGAGACCCAGTACTTC.

The table lists this clonotype with many counts. The rearrangement joins TRBV9 to TRBJ2-1, with D possibly matching TRBD2 (5 bases). The V end was cut by 0 bases, the J end by 4 bases, with 8 bases between. This CDR3 has 14 amino acids. Germline V lookup: CDR1 SGDLS, CDR2 YYNGEE. CDR3 bases: TGTGCCAGCAGCGTAGCGGGGTCGTACAATGAGCAGTTCTTC. Its protein product is CASSVAGSYNEQFF. Full variable domain (missing parts from reference TRBV9 and TRBJ2-1): DSGVTQTPKHLITATGQRVTLRCSPRSGDLSVYWYQQSLDQGLQFLIQYYNGEERAKGNILERFSAQQFPDLHSELNLSSLELGDSALYFCASSVAGSYNEQFFGPGTRLTVL.

The V and J genes are TRBV6-2 or TRBV6-3 and TRBJ1-1, with D perhaps TRBD1 (5 bases). This CDR3 is 14 amino acids long. V was trimmed by 6 bases and J by 10 bases, leaving 21 bases between them. Per the germline V gene, CDR1 is MNHEY and CDR2 is SVGEGT. The CDR3 DNA is TGTGCCAGCAGCATACGTGGCAGGGTGATGGGAGCTTTCTTT. As protein: CASSIRGRVMGAFF.

V and J are TRBV7-2 and TRBJ2-6; a weak D match, TRBD1 (6 bases). Germline V gene data show CDR1 as SGHTA and CDR2 as FQGNSA. CDR3 length equals 16 residues. V was cut by 4 bases and J by 0 bases, with 10 bases left in between. CDR3 in DNA: TGTGCCAGCAGCTCGGGGACATTCTCTGGGGCCAACGTCCTGACTTTC. Translated: CASSSGTFSGANVLTF.

This clonotype was recorded a few times. Given the absence of the conserved phenylalanine or tryptophan at the CDR3 end, a read error is likely. It is unclear where the CDR3 begins or ends on the DNA, so no DNA is shown, and the CDR3 is as TCRdb lists it. J is TRBJ2-2 and V is TRBV3-1; TRBD1, the table's D call, lacks a check against the DNA. 15 amino acids form the CDR3, both terminal residues included. Germline CDR1 and CDR2: LGHDT and YNNKEL (reference sequence). CDR3 amino acids: CASSQYAEDSSPLDP.

This chain links TRBV7-9 with TRBJ2-7; D is possibly TRBD1 or TRBD2 (5 bases each). This CDR3 spans 14 amino acids. CDR1 and CDR2 (germline): SEHNR, FQNEAQ (reference sequence). Trimming cost V 1 base and J 3 bases, with 10 bases left between them. CDR3 DNA sequence: TGTGCCAGCAGCTTAGGCAGGGAGATCTACGAGCAGTACTTC. It is translated as CASSLGREIYEQYF.

This clonotype was picked up a small number of times. The chain carries TRBV12-3 or TRBV12-4 and TRBJ2-1; no reliable D call. V lost 3 bases and J lost 7, with 10 bases in between. The CDR3 totals 13 residues. The CDR3 nucleotides read TGTGCCAGCAGTTTCAGCAGCAGGAATGAGCAGTTCTTC. Translated: CASSFSSRNEQFF.

V usage is TRBV19 and J usage is TRBJ1-6, with D perhaps TRBD1 (5 bases). Per germline, CDR1 LNHDA and CDR2 SQIVND (reference sequence). The CDR3 length is 13 residues. V gave up 2 bases and J gave up 6 bases, with 5 bases separating them. CDR3 loop: CASSIRGNSPLHF. The CDR3 nucleotides are TGTGCCAGTAGTATAAGGGGTAATTCACCCCTCCACTTT.

This clonotype was seen repeatedly, ten times or more. J is TRBJ2-7 and V is TRBV27; 11 positions agree with TRBD1. The CDR3 runs 14 residues. V lost 6 bases to trimming and J lost 6 bases; unmatched junction nucleotides: 7. Germline V gives CDR1 MNHEY, CDR2 SMNVEV (reference sequence). The DNA of the CDR3 is TGTGCCAGCAGGTTCGGGACAGGGGGTTCCGAGCAGTACTTC. Amino acid sequence: CASRFGTGGSEQYF.

This clonotype was seen a few times. J is TRBJ2-1 and V is TRBV7-9, with 9 bases that match TRBD1. CDR1 and CDR2 from the germline V gene are SEHNR and FQNEAQ (reference sequence). The CDR3 extends over 14 amino acids. J gave up 6 bases and V 3 bases, and 3 bases lay outside the gene matches. CDR3 in amino acids: CASSFDRGFNEQFF. CDR3 coding DNA: TGTGCCAGCAGCTTCGACAGGGGGTTCAATGAGCAGTTCTTC.

The V and J genes are TRBV3-1 and TRBJ2-3; tentative D call: TRBD2 (5 bases). The V end lost 3 bases, the J end lost 4 bases, and 23 bases lay between the germline ends. The CDR3 runs 18 residues. From germline, CDR1 is LGHDT and CDR2 YNNKEL (reference sequence). The CDR3 nucleotides are TGTGCCAGCAGCCACGGACTGAGACTTGAGGGAGATGCAGATACGCAGTATTTT. This sequence encodes CASSHGLRLEGDADTQYF.

Only a few counts were recorded for this clonotype. The V gene is TRBV12-3 or TRBV12-4, the J gene TRBJ2-1; the D gene is possibly TRBD1 (5 bases). Trimming stripped 7 bases from V and 1 base from J, with 17 bases between. This CDR3 contains 16 residues. The DNA for the CDR3 is TGTGCCAGCACCCGACAGACCCTGGGGTCCTACAATGAGCAGTTCTTC. Protein: CASTRQTLGSYNEQFF.

This clonotype occurred many times. This CDR3 is CASSSNIPSGRSYEQYF. Written as DNA, the CDR3 is TGTGCCAGCAGCTCCAACATTCCGAGCGGGAGGTCTTACGAGCAGTACTTC. The genes are TRBV7-9 and TRBJ2-7, with 9 bases aligning to TRBD2. With 4 bases clipped from V and 4 bases from J, the junction kept 14 bases outside the gene matches. Per the germline V gene, CDR1 is SEHNR and CDR2 is FQNEAQ (reference sequence). The CDR3 sequence is 17 residues long.

This clonotype has at least ten counts. CDR3 coding DNA: TGTGCCAGCAGTGGGAGTGCGGAGGGGCCCACAGATACGCAGTATTTT. Its protein is CASSGSAEGPTDTQYF. This chain uses TRBV12-3 or TRBV12-4 with TRBJ2-3, with D perhaps matching TRBD2 (6 bases). This CDR3 is 16 amino acids long. Trimming removed 5 bases at V and 2 bases at J, with 17 bases between.

The rearrangement joins TRBV7-2 to TRBJ2-7; TRBD2 is a possible D gene (5 bases). The CDR3 length is 15 residues. Trimming took 5 bases from V and 5 from J, leaving 19 bases between them. Germline values: CDR1 SGHTA, CDR2 FQGNSA. In DNA form, the CDR3 reads TGTGCCAGCAGCCTCGCCGGACGAGGGCAGGACGAGCAGTACTTC. It specifies CASSLAGRGQDEQYF.

This sequence joins TRBV6-2 or TRBV6-3 and TRBJ1-1; D is perhaps TRBD1 (5 bases). The germline gives CDR1 MNHEY, CDR2 SVGEGT. Trimming removed 7 bases from V and 4 bases from J, with 13 bases in between. This CDR3 region has 13 residues. The DNA for the CDR3 is TGTGCCAGCACCCAAGCTGGGGGCACTGAAGCTTTCTTT. It codes for CASTQAGGTEAFF.

The rearrangement links TRBV20-1 to TRBJ2-4; 8 bases match TRBD1. V dropped 3 bases and J dropped 2; count of bases not matched to a gene: 9. CDR1 and CDR2 from the germline V gene are DFQATT and SNEGSKA (reference sequence). The CDR3 runs 16 residues. CDR3 in amino acids: CSARAVQGATKNIQYF. Here the CDR3 DNA reads TGCAGTGCTAGGGCTGTGCAGGGGGCTACCAAAAACATTCAGTACTTC.

This clonotype has only a few counts. V gene TRBV6-1 combines with J gene TRBJ2-7; 7 nucleotides agree with TRBD1. Per germline, CDR1 MNHNS and CDR2 SASEGT. This CDR3 is built from 16 residues. The V gene end was trimmed by 5 bases and the J gene end by 5 bases; junction bases not matched to a gene: 15. The CDR3 here is CASSRRDRALGDEQYF. The CDR3 coding sequence is TGTGCCAGCAGTCGGCGAGACAGGGCGCTCGGGGACGAGCAGTACTTC.

This clonotype was counted many times. A read error may account for a junction end that differs from germline. This chain connects TRBV5-1 to TRBJ2-5, with 10 bases lining up with TRBD1. CDR1 and CDR2 (germline): SGHRS, YFSETQ. CDR3 length equals 14 residues. The CDR3 nucleotides are TGCGCCAGCAGTTTGGACAGGGGGTTGGAGACCCAGTACTTC. This translates into CASSLDRGLETQYF.

This chain joins TRBV7-2 and TRBJ2-1, with 7 bases that match TRBD2. CDR1 is SGHTA and CDR2 is FQGNSA in the germline V gene. The CDR3 extends over 18 amino acids. The junction had 8 bases not matched to a gene; V was cut back by 0 bases and J by 0 bases. The CDR3 DNA sequence: TGTGCCAGCAGCTTAGCGCCGGGACTACTTCTCTCCTACAATGAGCAGTTCTTC. Translating it yields CASSLAPGLLLSYNEQFF.

This clonotype was seen more than once but under ten times. The rearrangement links TRBV18 to TRBJ1-1; the D gene is possibly TRBD1 (5 bases). Per germline, CDR1 KGHSH and CDR2 LQKENI. The CDR3 is made up of 16 amino acids. V lost 6 bases and J lost 1, with 18 bases in between. The CDR3 DNA follows: TGTGCCAGCTCCCCCGGGATGGCAAGGGGGAACACTGAAGCTTTCTTT. As protein: CASSPGMARGNTEAFF.

This clonotype was seen many times. The rearrangement links TRBV12-3 or TRBV12-4 to TRBJ2-1; 9 nucleotides match TRBD2. The CDR3 is 14 residues long. V shed 1 base, J shed 6 bases, and the junction held 1 base outside the gene matches. CDR3 sequence: CASSLGGRANEQFF. CDR3 in DNA: TGTGCCAGCAGTTTAGGCGGGAGGGCCAATGAGCAGTTCTTC.